This record looks at one T cell receptor (beta chain) sequence and its context. The V gene's germline CDR1 is SGHRS and CDR2 YFSETQ. V gave up 4 bases and J gave up 0 bases, with 17 bases separating them. This CDR3 comprises 16 residues. TCRdb's table, derived via immunoSEQ multiplex PCR, lists solely in-frame clones and lacks some. The profile shows around 68,000 clones, 75% to 90% of them singletons. Those enrolled in Seattle joined during active infection and were followed longitudinally afterward. The data derive from a study of blood T cell repertoires in COVID-19. For the study at large: Acute-phase and convalescent COVID-19 samples originated in the United States, Italy and Spain. The analysed material was cDNA or gDNA that came from T cells, B-cell-depleted T cells, or PBMCs.

The TCR originated in a man aged 35-49 years with COVID-19, enrolled during active disease. The sequenced sample consisted of peripheral blood. The chain recombines TRBV5-1 with TRBJ2-7, with a weak D call TRBD2 (7 bases). Written as DNA, the CDR3 is TGCGCCAGCAGCCCGACTAAGGGGGGGGGCTCCTACGAGCAGTACTTC. It specifies CASSPTKGGGSYEQYF.